These 28 T cell receptor beta chains came from one sample sequenced in a study of neurological immune-mediated disorders. TCRdb processed the 5' RACE reads anew with MiXCR; each CDR3 protein has one entry. Of about 59,000 distinct CDR3 sequences listed, around 3.6% are singletons. Material for sequencing was PBMCs. All receptors derive from a woman younger than 45 with multiple sclerosis.

This sequence joins TRBV18 and TRBJ2-7; 10 positions agree with TRBD2. This CDR3 spans 15 amino acids. V shed 2 bases, J shed 8 bases, and the junction held 9 bases outside the gene matches. Germline-derived CDR1 and CDR2 are KGHSH and LQKENI. CDR3 loop: CASSPGPLAGQKQYF. The CDR3 DNA follows: TGTGCCAGCTCACCAGGTCCACTAGCGGGACAAAAGCAGTACTTC. Full variable domain (missing parts from reference TRBV18 and TRBJ2-7): NAGVMQNPRHLVRRRGQEARLRCSPMKGHSHVYWYRQLPEEGLKFMVYLQKENIIDESGMPKERFSAEFPKEGPSILRIQQVVRGDSAAYFCASSPGPLAGQKQYFGPGTRLTVT.

In this sample, this clonotype turned up many times. CDR3 protein: CASSYGTWRSGELFF. The DNA for the CDR3 is TGTGCCAGCAGTTACGGGACGTGGCGATCCGGGGAGCTGTTTTTT. The chain uses TRBV6-5 and TRBJ2-2; either TRBD1 or TRBD2 may fit D (5 bases each). V was pared by 2 bases and J by 6 bases, with 13 bases between. The germline V gene encodes CDR1 MNHEY and CDR2 SVGAGI. CDR3 size: 15 residues.

This clonotype showed up many times. The chain links TRBV3-1 to TRBJ2-1, with D tentatively TRBD2 (6 bases). Trimming left V 6 bases short and J 4 bases short, with 16 bases between. The CDR3 consists of 15 residues. Germline CDR1 and CDR2: LGHDT and YNNKEL (reference sequence). CDR3 in DNA: TGTGCCAGCAGTCATCCGGGTGGAGGGTACAATGAGCAGTTCTTC. Amino acid sequence: CASSHPGGGYNEQFF.

In this sample, this clonotype turned up a few times. Compared with germline, one end of the junction differs, possibly owing to a read error. The gene calls are TRBV10-2 and TRBJ1-5; D is undetermined. CDR3 length: 14 residues. Germline V gives CDR1 WSHSY, CDR2 SAAADI. The CDR3 protein is CASSGVLRNQPQNF. The CDR3 bases are TGCGCCAGCAGTGGGGTATTGCGCAATCAGCCCCAGAATTTT.

V gene TRBV15 combines with J gene TRBJ1-4, with no clear D. V dropped 0 bases and J dropped 0 bases, with 14 bases sitting between them. Germline loops: CDR1 LNHNV, CDR2 YYDKDF (reference sequence). The CDR3 loop spans 18 amino acids. The CDR3 sequence is CATSRDPIASATNEKLFF. CDR3 DNA sequence: TGTGCCACCAGCAGAGACCCAATCGCTTCGGCAACTAATGAAAAACTGTTTTTT.

There are many counts of this clonotype. The chain couples TRBV7-2 to TRBJ2-2; D gene ambiguous. The CDR3 runs 18 residues. V was pared by 2 bases and J by 3 bases, with 19 bases between. The germline V gene has CDR1 SGHTA and CDR2 FQGNSA. The CDR3 DNA follows: TGTGCCAGCAGCTTAAGGCTGGGTGTGGGAATAGACACCGGGGAGCTGTTTTTT. It is translated as CASSLRLGVGIDTGELFF.

This clonotype was counted many times. The rearrangement links TRBV5-6 to TRBJ1-1; D is ambiguous. The CDR3 extends over 11 amino acids. V was pared by 0 bases and J by 3 bases, with 0 bases between. CDR1 and CDR2 from the germline V gene are SGHDT and YYEEEE. In DNA form, the CDR3 reads TGTGCCAGCAGCTTGGACACTGAAGCTTTCTTT. Protein: CASSLDTEAFF.

This clonotype has only a few counts. The V gene is TRBV27, the J gene TRBJ1-1; D gene unclear. From germline, CDR1 is MNHEY and CDR2 SMNVEV (reference sequence). The CDR3 extends over 15 amino acids. The V end lost 2 bases, the J end lost 0 bases, and 10 bases lay between the germline ends. CDR3: CASSLTAVMNTEAFF. CDR3 bases: TGTGCCAGCAGTTTAACGGCCGTGATGAACACTGAAGCTTTCTTT.

In this sample, this clonotype turned up a few times. The chain is built from TRBV20-1 and TRBJ2-2; D possibly corresponds to TRBD1 (6 bases). The CDR3 totals 15 residues. Germline CDR1 reads DFQATT; CDR2 reads SNEGSKA (reference sequence). V dropped 4 bases and J dropped 3 bases, with 15 bases sitting between them. In DNA form, the CDR3 reads TGCAGTGCTACATGGGGGCGGCGGCACACCGGGGAGCTGTTTTTT. Amino acid sequence: CSATWGRRHTGELFF.

A note on this clonotype: With a much larger clone just one base away, this may be a read error. The CDR3 ends on some other residue instead of the conserved phenylalanine or tryptophan, so this is likely a read error. The rearrangement joins TRBV4-1 to TRBJ2-7; D is tentatively TRBD1 or TRBD2 (6 bases each). V shed 1 base and J shed 4 bases, with 11 bases lying between them. CDR1 is MGHRA and CDR2 is YSYEKL in the germline V gene. The CDR3 covers 14 residues. The CDR3 protein is CASSQVGGRYEQYI. The CDR3 DNA is TGCGCCAGCAGCCAAGTAGGGGGGAGATACGAGCAGTACATC.

This clonotype was detected many times. The chain employs TRBV20-1 and TRBJ1-2; D not resolved. The CDR3 is 13 residues long. Germline values: CDR1 DFQATT, CDR2 SNEGSKA (reference sequence). V dropped 0 bases and J dropped 7 bases, with 12 bases sitting between them. CDR3 sequence reads: CSARDPQSSGYTF. In DNA, the CDR3 is TGCAGTGCTAGAGATCCACAGTCGTCTGGCTACACCTTC.

In its sample, this clonotype was seen many times. One junction end does not reproduce the germline sequence, and a read error may be involved. The chain is built from TRBV7-7 and TRBJ2-7, with 7 bases lining up with TRBD1. The CDR3 contains 13 residues. CDR1 and CDR2 (germline): SSHAT, FNYEAQ (reference sequence). The CDR3 DNA reads as TGTGCTAGCAGCCCTCATTCAGGGGGCGAGCAGTACTTC. Protein: CASSPHSGGEQYF.

Ten or more counts support this clonotype. The genes are TRBV5-1 and TRBJ2-3; no clear D. The CDR3 consists of 12 residues. CDR1 and CDR2 from the germline V gene are SGHRS and YFSETQ. The V end was cut by 5 bases, the J end by 0 bases, with 4 bases between. CDR3 DNA sequence: TGCGCCAGCAGGGGCAGCACAGATACGCAGTATTTT. Translation: CASRGSTDTQYF.

The chain recombines TRBV5-4 with TRBJ2-1; 7 positions match TRBD2. J lost 0 bases, V lost 6 bases, and 6 bases had no gene match. Germline loops: CDR1 SGHNT, CDR2 YYREEE (reference sequence). CDR3 length equals 15 residues. CDR3 nucleotides: TGTGCCAGCAAGGTTGAGCGGGGCTCCTACAATGAGCAGTTCTTC. It yields the protein CASKVERGSYNEQFF. The complete variable domain, with remaining parts taken from reference TRBV5-4 and TRBJ2-1, reads ETGVTQSPTHLIKTRGQQVTLRCSSQSGHNTVSWYQQALGQGPQFIFQYYREEENGRGNFPPRFSGLQFPNYSSELNVNALELDDSALYLCASKVERGSYNEQFFGPGTRLTVL.

This clonotype turned up a few times. A junction end diverges from the germline sequence, so it may reflect a read error. The rearrangement uses TRBV20-1 and TRBJ1-5; D is perhaps TRBD1 (5 bases). The CDR3 extends over 16 amino acids. Germline-derived CDR1 and CDR2 are DFQATT and SNEGSKA (reference sequence). The CDR3 sequence is CSARDWQGTSNQPQNF. Here the CDR3 DNA reads TGCAGTGCTAGAGATTGGCAGGGAACCAGCAATCAGCCCCAGAATTTT.

This clonotype showed up many times. This chain joins TRBV20-1 and TRBJ2-1; TRBD2 matches 7 bases. This CDR3 spans 13 amino acids. With 4 bases clipped from V and 13 bases from J, the junction kept 13 bases outside the gene matches. Per germline, CDR1 DFQATT and CDR2 SNEGSKA (reference sequence). The CDR3 loop reads CSAMKSGTLSQFF. The CDR3 DNA sequence: TGCAGTGCTATGAAGAGCGGGACCCTGAGCCAGTTCTTC.

A few counts support this clonotype. This sequence joins TRBV20-1 and TRBJ2-3; D gene unclear. V was cut by 1 base and J by 0 bases, with 5 bases left in between. Germline CDR1 reads DFQATT; CDR2 reads SNEGSKA (reference sequence). CDR3 length equals 13 residues. DNA for the CDR3: TGCAGTGCTAGAGGCCACAGCACAGATACGCAGTATTTT. Translated, it gives CSARGHSTDTQYF.

This clonotype was seen only a few times. The genes are TRBV4-3 and TRBJ2-1, with 9 bases that match TRBD2. Trimming at V came to 1 base and at J to 5 bases, leaving 12 bases not matched to a gene. Germline loops: CDR1 LGHNA, CDR2 YSLEER. CDR3 length: 18 amino acids. The CDR3 coding sequence is TGCGCCAGCAGCCAAGTAGGAGCGGGAGGACCGATTAACAATGAGCAGTTCTTC. This codes for CASSQVGAGGPINNEQFF.

Many counts were recorded for this clonotype. The V gene is TRBV5-1, the J gene TRBJ2-3, with D maybe TRBD1 (5 bases). Germline V CDR1 and CDR2: SGHRS, YFSETQ. This CDR3 has 15 residues. Deletions cut 0 bases from V and 5 bases from J, with 13 bases between. CDR3 residues: CASSLVRDSGDTQYF. In DNA, the CDR3 is TGCGCCAGCAGCTTGGTGCGCGACAGTGGAGATACGCAGTATTTT.

This clonotype was seen many times. This chain links TRBV7-9 with TRBJ2-1; D gene ambiguous. Trimming took off 1 base at V and 8 bases at J, with 12 bases between the two ends. The CDR3 extends over 14 amino acids. Germline V gives CDR1 SEHNR, CDR2 FQNEAQ (reference sequence). This chain's CDR3 is CASSLGPYMDEQFF. The DNA of the CDR3 is TGTGCCAGCAGCTTAGGGCCTTACATGGATGAGCAGTTCTTC.

Ten or more counts support this clonotype. The chain carries TRBV20-1 and TRBJ2-2; TRBD2 matches at 11 bases. The CDR3 sequence is 14 residues long. V lost 5 bases, J lost 5 bases, and 4 bases stayed unmatched. The germline V gene has CDR1 DFQATT and CDR2 SNEGSKA (reference sequence). This CDR3 reads CSARLAGLTGELFF. The CDR3 DNA is TGCAGTGCTCGACTAGCGGGATTAACCGGGGAGCTGTTTTTT.

This clonotype was counted many times. The CDR3, as DNA: TGCAGCGGGCAATCCCGCAGGGGAGAGACCCAGTACTTC. Translated: CSGQSRRGETQYF. V usage is TRBV29-1 and J usage is TRBJ2-5, with D tentatively TRBD1 (6 bases). Trimming cost V 7 bases and J 4 bases, with 16 bases left between them. Per the germline V gene, CDR1 is SQVTM and CDR2 is ANQGSEA. CDR3 size: 13 residues.

There are many counts of this clonotype. V is TRBV29-1 and J is TRBJ2-3; TRBD2 is a possible D gene (6 bases). The CDR3 extends over 13 amino acids. Germline V gene lookup returns CDR1 SQVTM and CDR2 ANQGSEA. V was cut by 4 bases and J by 2 bases, with 10 bases left in between. The CDR3 DNA follows: TGCAGCGTTGCGGCGGGGCTCACAGATACGCAGTATTTT. This codes for CSVAAGLTDTQYF.

This clonotype was recorded many times. This chain connects TRBV7-8 to TRBJ2-7, with TRBD2 matching 10 bases. V shed 5 bases, J shed 0 bases, and the junction held 16 bases outside the gene matches. Germline CDR1 reads SGHVS; CDR2 reads FQNEAQ. CDR3 length: 19 amino acids. The CDR3 spells CASSVVGGVLAGPSYEQYF. The CDR3 bases are TGTGCCAGCAGCGTAGTGGGAGGAGTACTAGCGGGACCCTCCTACGAGCAGTACTTC.

This clonotype was found many times. The chain carries TRBV11-2 and TRBJ2-7; TRBD2 aligns across 9 bases. The CDR3 is 15 residues long. CDR1 is SGHAT and CDR2 is FQNNGV in the germline V gene. J lost 7 bases, V lost 5 bases, and 12 bases had no gene match. The CDR3 region has the DNA TGTGCCAGCAGCCCCGTTGCGGGAGGGCCTTGGGAGCAGTACTTC. Residues: CASSPVAGGPWEQYF. Full variable domain (outside the CDR3, taken from reference TRBV11-2 and TRBJ2-7): EAGVAQSPRYKIIEKRQSVAFWCNPISGHATLYWYQQILGQGPKLLIQFQNNGVVDDSQLPKDRFSAERLKGVDSTLKIQPAKLEDSAVYLCASSPVAGGPWEQYFGPGTRLTVT.

In its sample, this clonotype was seen a few times. The chain has TRBV12-3 or TRBV12-4 and TRBJ2-2; D uncertain. This CDR3 comprises 12 residues. V was pared by 2 bases and J by 6 bases, with 4 bases between. CDR3 residues: CASSLRAGELFF. CDR3 bases: TGTGCCAGCAGTTTACGTGCCGGGGAGCTGTTTTTT.

In regard to this clonotype: This sequence may be a read error, since a much larger clone differs from it by one base. The gene calls are TRBV12-3 or TRBV12-4 and TRBJ2-6; TRBD1 or TRBD2 may be the D gene (5 bases each). CDR3 length equals 15 residues. The CDR3 protein is CASSGGRAGAKVLTF. The DNA for the CDR3 is TGTGCCAGCAGCGGAGGCAGGGCCGGGGCCAAAGTCCTGACTTTC.

This clonotype came up many times. The rearrangement uses TRBV5-1 and TRBJ2-1; the match to TRBD2 covers 10 bases. The trim removed 0 bases at V and 6 bases at J, leaving 12 bases unmatched. CDR3 length: 18 residues. Germline V lookup: CDR1 SGHRS, CDR2 YFSETQ. DNA for the CDR3: TGCGCCAGCAGCTTGGCCTCAGTGGGGGCTAGCGGGGGCAATGAGCAGTTCTTC. This codes for CASSLASVGASGGNEQFF.